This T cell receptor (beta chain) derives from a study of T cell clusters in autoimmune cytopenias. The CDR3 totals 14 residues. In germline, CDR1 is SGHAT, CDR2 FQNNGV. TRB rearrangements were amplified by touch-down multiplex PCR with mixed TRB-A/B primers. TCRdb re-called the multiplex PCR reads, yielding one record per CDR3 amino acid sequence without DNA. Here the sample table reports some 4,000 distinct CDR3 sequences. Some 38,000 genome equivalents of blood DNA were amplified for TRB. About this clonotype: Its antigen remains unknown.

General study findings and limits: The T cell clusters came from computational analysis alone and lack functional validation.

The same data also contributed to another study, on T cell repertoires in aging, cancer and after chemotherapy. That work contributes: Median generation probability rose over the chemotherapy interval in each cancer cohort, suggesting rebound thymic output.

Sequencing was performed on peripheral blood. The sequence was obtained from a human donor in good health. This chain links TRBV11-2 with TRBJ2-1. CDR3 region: CASSSTTQYNEQFF.